This T cell receptor beta chain derives from a study of CD8+ T cells in alopecia areata. General study results and limits: In lesional scalp, particularly from alopecia totalis/universalis, clonality was higher than in normal scalp. Sequencing of scalp samples also captures resident alphabeta T cells of normal skin.

Extracted RNA was reverse transcribed into cDNA, the sequencing template. TCRdb keeps only in-frame clones here, not all; method: immunoSEQ multiplex PCR. The sample lists roughly 150,000 clones, around 54% seen once, with approximately 4.8% in the top ten. V was pared by 7 bases and J by 7 bases, with 13 bases of the junction left unmatched. The germline gives CDR1 SQVTM, CDR2 ANQGSEA. The CDR3 spans 13 residues. Only a few counts were recorded for this clone. What it recognizes is unknown. The sample taken for sequencing was CD4+ T cells sorted from blood. The V and J genes are TRBV29-1 and TRBJ2-7, with 7 bases that match TRBD2. The receptor was derived from a human donor in good health. Here the CDR3 DNA reads TGCAGCGCGACCGGACTAGGGACGGGGGAGCAGTACTTC. Translation: CSATGLGTGEQYF.